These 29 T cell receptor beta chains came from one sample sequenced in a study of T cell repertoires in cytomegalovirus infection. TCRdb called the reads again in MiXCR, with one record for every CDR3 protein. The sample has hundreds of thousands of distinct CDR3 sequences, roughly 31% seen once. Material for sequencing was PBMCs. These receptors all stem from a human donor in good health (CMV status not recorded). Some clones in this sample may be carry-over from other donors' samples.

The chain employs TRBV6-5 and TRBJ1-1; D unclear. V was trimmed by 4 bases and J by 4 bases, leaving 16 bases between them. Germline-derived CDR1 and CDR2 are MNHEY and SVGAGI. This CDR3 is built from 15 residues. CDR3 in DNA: TGTGCCAGCAGTTCCCGAAACGGCTTCGGCACTGAAGCTTTCTTT. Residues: CASSSRNGFGTEAFF.

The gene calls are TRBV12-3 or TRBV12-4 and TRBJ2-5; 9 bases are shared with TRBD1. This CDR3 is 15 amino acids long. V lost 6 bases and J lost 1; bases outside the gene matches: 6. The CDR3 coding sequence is TGTGCCAGCAGGTCCGGGACAGGGCCCCAAGAGACCCAGTACTTC. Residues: CASRSGTGPQETQYF.

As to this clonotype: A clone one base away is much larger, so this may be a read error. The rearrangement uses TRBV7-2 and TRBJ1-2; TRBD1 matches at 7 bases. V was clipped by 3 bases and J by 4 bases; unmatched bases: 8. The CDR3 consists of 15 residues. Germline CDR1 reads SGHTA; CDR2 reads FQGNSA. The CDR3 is CASSLKGDSTYGYTF. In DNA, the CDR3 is TGTGCCAGCAGCTTGAAGGGGGACAGTACCTATGGCTACACCTTC.

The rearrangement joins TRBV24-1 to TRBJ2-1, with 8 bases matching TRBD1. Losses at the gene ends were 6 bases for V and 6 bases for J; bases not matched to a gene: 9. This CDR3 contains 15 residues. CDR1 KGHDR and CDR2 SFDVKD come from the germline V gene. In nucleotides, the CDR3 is TGTGCCACCAGTATGGCAGGGGGCAGCGGCAATGAGCAGTTCTTC. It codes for CATSMAGGSGNEQFF.

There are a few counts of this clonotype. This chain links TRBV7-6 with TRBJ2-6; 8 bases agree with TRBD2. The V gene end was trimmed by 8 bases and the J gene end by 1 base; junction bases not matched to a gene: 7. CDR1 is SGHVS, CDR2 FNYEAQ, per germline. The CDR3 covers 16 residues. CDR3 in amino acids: CASGDGGVSGANVLTF. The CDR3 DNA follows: TGTGCCAGCGGGGACGGGGGGGTATCTGGGGCCAACGTCCTGACTTTC.

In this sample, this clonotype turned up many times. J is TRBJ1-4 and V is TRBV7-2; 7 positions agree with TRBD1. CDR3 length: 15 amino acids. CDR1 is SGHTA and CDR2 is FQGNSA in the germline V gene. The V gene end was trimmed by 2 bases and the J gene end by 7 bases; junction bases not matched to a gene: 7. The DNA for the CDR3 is TGTGCCAGCAGCTTAAGACAGGGCGGGGGTGAAAAACTGTTTTTT. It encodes CASSLRQGGGEKLFF. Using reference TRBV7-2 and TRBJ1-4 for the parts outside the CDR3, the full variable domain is GAGVSQSPSNKVTEKGKDVELRCDPISGHTALYWYRQSLGQGLEFLIYFQGNSAPDKSGLPSDRFSAERTGGSVSTLTIQRTQQEDSAVYLCASSLRQGGGEKLFFGSGTQLSVL.

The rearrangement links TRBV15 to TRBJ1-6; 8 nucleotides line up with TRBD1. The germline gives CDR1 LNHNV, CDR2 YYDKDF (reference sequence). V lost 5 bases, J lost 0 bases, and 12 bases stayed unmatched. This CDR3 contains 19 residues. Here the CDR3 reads CATSGRTGRTSSYNSPLHF. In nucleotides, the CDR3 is TGTGCCACCAGCGGACGGACAGGGAGGACGAGCTCCTATAATTCACCCCTCCACTTT. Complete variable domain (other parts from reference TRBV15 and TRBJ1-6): DAMVIQNPRYQVTQFGKPVTLSCSQTLNHNVMYWYQQKSSQAPKLLFHYYDKDFNNEADTPDNFQSRRPNTSFCFLDIRSPGLGDTAMYLCATSGRTGRTSSYNSPLHFGNGTRLTVT.

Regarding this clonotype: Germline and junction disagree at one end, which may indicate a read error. The CDR3 region is CACSLGGREDRVTYEQYF. The CDR3 coding sequence is TGTGCCTGCAGCTTAGGGGGGAGGGAGGACAGGGTAACCTACGAGCAGTACTTC. The chain employs TRBV7-4 and TRBJ2-7; possibly TRBD1 for D (8 bases). CDR3 length: 18 amino acids. The V gene's germline CDR1 is SGHVT and CDR2 SQSDAQ. Full variable domain (outside the CDR3, taken from reference TRBV7-4 and TRBJ2-7): GAGVSQSPRYKVAKRGRDVALRCDSISGHVTLYWYRQTLGQGSEVLTYSQSDAQRDKSGRPSGRFSAERPERSVSTLKIQRTEQGDSAVYLCACSLGGREDRVTYEQYFGPGTRLTVT.

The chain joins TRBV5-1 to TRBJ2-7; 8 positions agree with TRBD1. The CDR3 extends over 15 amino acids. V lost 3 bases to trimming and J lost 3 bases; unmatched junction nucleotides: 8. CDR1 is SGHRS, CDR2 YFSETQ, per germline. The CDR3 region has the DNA TGCGCCAGCAGCTCAAACGCGGGACAGGACTACGAGCAGTACTTC. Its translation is CASSSNAGQDYEQYF.

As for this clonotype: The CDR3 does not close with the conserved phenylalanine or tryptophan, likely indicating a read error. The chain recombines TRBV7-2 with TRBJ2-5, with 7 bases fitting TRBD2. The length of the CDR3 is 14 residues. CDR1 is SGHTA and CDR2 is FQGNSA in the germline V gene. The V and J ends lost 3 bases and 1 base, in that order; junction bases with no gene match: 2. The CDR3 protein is CASSFSGLQETQYL. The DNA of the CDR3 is TGTGCCAGCAGCTTTAGCGGGCTCCAAGAGACCCAGTACTTA.

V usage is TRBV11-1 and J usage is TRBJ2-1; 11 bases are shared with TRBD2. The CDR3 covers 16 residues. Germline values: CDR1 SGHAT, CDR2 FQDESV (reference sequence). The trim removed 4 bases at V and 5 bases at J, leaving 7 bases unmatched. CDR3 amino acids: CASSSLSGGAHNEQFF. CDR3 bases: TGTGCCAGCAGCTCCCTTAGCGGGGGGGCACACAATGAGCAGTTCTTC.

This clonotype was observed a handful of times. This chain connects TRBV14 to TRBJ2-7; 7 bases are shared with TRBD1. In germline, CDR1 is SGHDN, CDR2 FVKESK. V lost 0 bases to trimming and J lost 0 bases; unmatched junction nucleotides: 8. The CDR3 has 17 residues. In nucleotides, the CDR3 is TGTGCCAGCAGCCAAGACCCGGGGACAGTTAGCTCCTACGAGCAGTACTTC. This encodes CASSQDPGTVSSYEQYF.

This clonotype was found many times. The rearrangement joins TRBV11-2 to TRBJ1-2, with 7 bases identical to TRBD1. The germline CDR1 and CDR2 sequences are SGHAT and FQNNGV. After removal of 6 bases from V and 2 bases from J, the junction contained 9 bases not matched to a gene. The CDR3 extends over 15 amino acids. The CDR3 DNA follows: TGTGCCAGCAGGTCCCTCCGGGACAGCAACTATGGCTACACCTTC. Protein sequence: CASRSLRDSNYGYTF. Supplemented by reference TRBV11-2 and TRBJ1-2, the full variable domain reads EAGVAQSPRYKIIEKRQSVAFWCNPISGHATLYWYQQILGQGPKLLIQFQNNGVVDDSQLPKDRFSAERLKGVDSTLKIQPAKLEDSAVYLCASRSLRDSNYGYTFGSGTRLTVV.

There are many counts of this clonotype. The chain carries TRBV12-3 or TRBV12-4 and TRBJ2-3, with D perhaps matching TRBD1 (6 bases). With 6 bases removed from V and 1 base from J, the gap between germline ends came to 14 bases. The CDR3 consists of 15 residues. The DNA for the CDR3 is TGTGCCAGCAGCCTGACAGGTCAGGGCACAGATACGCAGTATTTT. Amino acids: CASSLTGQGTDTQYF.

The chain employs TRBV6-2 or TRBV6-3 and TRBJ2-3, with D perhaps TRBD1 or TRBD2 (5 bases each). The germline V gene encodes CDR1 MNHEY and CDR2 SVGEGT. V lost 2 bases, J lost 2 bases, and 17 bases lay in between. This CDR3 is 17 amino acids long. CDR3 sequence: CASSYHTPGTYTDTQYF. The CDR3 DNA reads TGTGCCAGCAGTTACCATACCCCAGGGACCTACACAGATACGCAGTATTTT.

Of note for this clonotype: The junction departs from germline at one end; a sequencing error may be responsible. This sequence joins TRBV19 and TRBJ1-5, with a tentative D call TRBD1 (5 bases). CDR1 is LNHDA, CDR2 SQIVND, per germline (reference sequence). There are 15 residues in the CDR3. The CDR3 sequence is CASIIDPRGWQPQHF. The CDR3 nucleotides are TGTGCCAGTATTATAGATCCAAGGGGATGGCAGCCCCAGCATTTT.

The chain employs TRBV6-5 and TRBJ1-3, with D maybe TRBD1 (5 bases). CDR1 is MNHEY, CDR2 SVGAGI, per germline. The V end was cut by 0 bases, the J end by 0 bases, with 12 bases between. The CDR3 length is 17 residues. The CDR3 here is CASSYSGQSPSGNTIYF. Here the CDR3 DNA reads TGTGCCAGCAGTTACTCGGGGCAGTCCCCCTCTGGAAACACCATATATTTT.

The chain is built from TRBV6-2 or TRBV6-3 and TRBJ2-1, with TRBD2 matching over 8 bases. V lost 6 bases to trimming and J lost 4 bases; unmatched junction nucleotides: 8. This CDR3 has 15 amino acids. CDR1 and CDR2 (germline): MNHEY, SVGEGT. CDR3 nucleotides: TGTGCCAGCAGCTATCCGGGACTAGAGTACAATGAGCAGTTCTTC. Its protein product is CASSYPGLEYNEQFF.

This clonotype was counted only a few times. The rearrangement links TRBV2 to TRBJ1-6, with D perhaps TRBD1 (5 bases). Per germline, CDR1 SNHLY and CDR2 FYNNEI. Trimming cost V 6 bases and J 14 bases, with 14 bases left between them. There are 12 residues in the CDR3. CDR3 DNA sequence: TGTGCCAGCAGGCCTACAGGTCTTGCCCTCCACTTT. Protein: CASRPTGLALHF.

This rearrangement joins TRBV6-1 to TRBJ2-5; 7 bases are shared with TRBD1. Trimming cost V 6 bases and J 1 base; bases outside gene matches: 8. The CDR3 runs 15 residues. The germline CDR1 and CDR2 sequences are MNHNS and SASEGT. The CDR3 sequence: CASSLTWDSQETQYF. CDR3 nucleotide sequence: TGTGCCAGCAGCTTAACCTGGGACAGCCAAGAGACCCAGTACTTC.

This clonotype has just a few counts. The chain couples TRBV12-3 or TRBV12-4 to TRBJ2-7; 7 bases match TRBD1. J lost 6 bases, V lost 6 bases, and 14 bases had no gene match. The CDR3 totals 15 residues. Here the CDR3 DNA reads TGTGCCAGCAGCCACAGGATGACAGGGCGGTTCGAGCAGTACTTC. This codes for CASSHRMTGRFEQYF.

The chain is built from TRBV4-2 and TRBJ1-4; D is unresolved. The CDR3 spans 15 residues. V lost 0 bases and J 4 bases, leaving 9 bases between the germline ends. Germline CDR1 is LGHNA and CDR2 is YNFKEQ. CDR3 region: CASSQEGSVNEKLFF. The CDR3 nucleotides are TGTGCCAGCAGCCAAGAGGGCAGTGTTAATGAAAAACTGTTTTTT.

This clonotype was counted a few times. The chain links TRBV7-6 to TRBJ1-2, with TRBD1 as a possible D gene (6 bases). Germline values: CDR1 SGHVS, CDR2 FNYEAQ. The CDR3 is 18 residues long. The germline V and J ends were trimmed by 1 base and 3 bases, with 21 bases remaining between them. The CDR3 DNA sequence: TGTGCCAGCAGCTTAGTGGCGGGACAAGGACCTGGGGACTATGGCTACACCTTC. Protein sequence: CASSLVAGQGPGDYGYTF.

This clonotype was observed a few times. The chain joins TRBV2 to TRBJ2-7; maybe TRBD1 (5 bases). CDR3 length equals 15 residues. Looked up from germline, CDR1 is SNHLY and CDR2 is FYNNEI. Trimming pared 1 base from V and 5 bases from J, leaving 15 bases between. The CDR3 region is CASSEENLGQNEQYF. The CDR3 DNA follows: TGTGCCAGCAGTGAAGAGAATCTGGGGCAGAACGAGCAGTACTTC. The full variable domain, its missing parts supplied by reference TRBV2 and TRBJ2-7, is EPEVTQTPSHQVTQMGQEVILRCVPISNHLYFYWYRQILGQKVEFLVSFYNNEISEKSEIFDDQFSVERPDGSNFTLKIRSTKLEDSAMYFCASSEENLGQNEQYFGPGTRLTVT.

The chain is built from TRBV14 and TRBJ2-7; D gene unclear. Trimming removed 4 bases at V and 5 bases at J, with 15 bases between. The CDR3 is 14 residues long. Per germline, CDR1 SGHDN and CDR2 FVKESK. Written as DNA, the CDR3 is TGTGCCAGCAGCCCATGGGAAGGGTCGGACGAGCAGTACTTC. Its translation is CASSPWEGSDEQYF.

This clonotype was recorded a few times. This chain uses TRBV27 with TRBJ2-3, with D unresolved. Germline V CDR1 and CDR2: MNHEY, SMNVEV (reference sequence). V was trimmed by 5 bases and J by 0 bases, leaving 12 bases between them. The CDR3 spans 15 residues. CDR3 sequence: CASSHYTSSTDTQYF. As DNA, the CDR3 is TGTGCCAGCAGTCACTACACCTCTAGCACAGATACGCAGTATTTT.

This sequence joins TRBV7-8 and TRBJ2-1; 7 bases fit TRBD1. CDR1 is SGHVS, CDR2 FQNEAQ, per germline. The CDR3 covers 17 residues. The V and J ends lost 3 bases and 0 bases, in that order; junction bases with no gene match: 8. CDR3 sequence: CASSFVTGTVSYNEQFF. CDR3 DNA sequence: TGTGCCAGCAGCTTTGTGACAGGGACAGTCTCCTACAATGAGCAGTTCTTC.

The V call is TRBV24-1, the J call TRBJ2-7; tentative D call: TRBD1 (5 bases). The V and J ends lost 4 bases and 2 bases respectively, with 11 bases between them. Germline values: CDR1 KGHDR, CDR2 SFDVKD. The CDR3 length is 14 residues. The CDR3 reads CATSERQPPYEQYF. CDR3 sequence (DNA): TGTGCCACCAGTGAGAGACAGCCACCCTACGAGCAGTACTTC.

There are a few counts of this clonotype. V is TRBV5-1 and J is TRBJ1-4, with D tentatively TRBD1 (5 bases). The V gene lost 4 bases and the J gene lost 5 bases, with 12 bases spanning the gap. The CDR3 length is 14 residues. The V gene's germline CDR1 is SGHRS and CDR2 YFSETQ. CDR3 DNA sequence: TGCGCCAGCAGCCAGTACAGGCTAAATGAAAAACTGTTTTTT. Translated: CASSQYRLNEKLFF.